The 19 T cell receptor beta chains presented below share a single source sample, sequenced in a study of early T cells in non-severe SARS-CoV-2 infection. A single record per CDR3 protein comes from TCRdb applying MiXCR to the 5' RACE reads. Altogether about 49,000 distinct CDR3 sequences are present, 5.5% to 6.5% being singletons, with the ten largest covering about 2.7%. The starting material was whole blood, obtained at baseline. The receptors were gathered from an adult who was a healthcare worker with PCR-confirmed SARS-CoV-2 infection or an uninfected control (not recorded which).

This clonotype was observed at least ten times. The rearrangement links TRBV9 to TRBJ2-6; no clear D. The CDR3 extends over 15 amino acids. Trimming cost V 0 bases and J 0 bases, with 4 bases left between them. The germline CDR1 and CDR2 sequences are SGDLS and YYNGEE. CDR3 protein: CASSVGGSGANVLTF. CDR3 bases: TGTGCCAGCAGCGTAGGGGGCTCTGGGGCCAACGTCCTGACTTTC.

Note on this clonotype: At one end, the junction sequence differs from germline, possibly due to a read error. This chain joins TRBV7-7 and TRBJ2-1; 8 bases map to TRBD2. Germline assignment: CDR1 SSHAT and CDR2 FNYEAQ (reference sequence). This CDR3 region has 13 residues. The CDR3 DNA follows: TGTGCTAGCAGCTTGGGACTAGAGAATGAGCAGTTCTTC. Its protein product is CASSLGLENEQFF.

This chain uses TRBV27 with TRBJ2-1; D ambiguous. The germline V gene has CDR1 MNHEY and CDR2 SMNVEV (reference sequence). The CDR3 covers 16 residues. V lost 1 base and J 0 bases, leaving 10 bases between the germline ends. CDR3 coding DNA: TGTGCCAGCAGTTTATTTGGGGATAGCTCCTACAATGAGCAGTTCTTC. The encoded protein is CASSLFGDSSYNEQFF.

In its sample, this clonotype was seen a few times. This chain links TRBV6-2 or TRBV6-3 with TRBJ2-6, with TRBD2 as a possible D gene (6 bases). The germline V and J ends were trimmed by 7 bases and 0 bases, with 22 bases remaining between them. In germline, CDR1 is MNHEY, CDR2 SVGEGT. The CDR3 length is 19 residues. CDR3 loop: CASIKTSGEALSGANVLTF. CDR3 nucleotide sequence: TGTGCCAGCATTAAAACCTCGGGAGAAGCCCTCTCTGGGGCCAACGTCCTGACTTTC.

This clonotype was observed many times. J is TRBJ1-5 and V is TRBV6-1; a weak D match, TRBD1 (6 bases). The CDR3 is 15 amino acids. Germline-derived CDR1 and CDR2 are MNHNS and SASEGT. V lost 6 bases and J lost 2, with 14 bases in between. The CDR3: CASSPTGLGNQPQHF. The CDR3 bases are TGTGCCAGCAGCCCCACAGGGTTAGGCAATCAGCCCCAGCATTTT.

This clonotype was counted at least ten times. The chain has TRBV12-3 or TRBV12-4 and TRBJ2-5; 11 bases are a match to TRBD2. This CDR3 has 16 residues. V shed 4 bases and J 2 bases; nucleotides not matched to a gene: 6. The CDR3, as DNA: TGTGCCAGCAGTTATTCTAGCGGGGGGCCACAAGAGACCCAGTACTTC. This encodes CASSYSSGGPQETQYF.

Comment on this clonotype: This clone may be a read error of a much larger clone one base away. The chain employs TRBV10-3 and TRBJ2-1; 8 nucleotides align to TRBD1. The CDR3 is made up of 14 amino acids. Germline lookup yields CDR1 ENHRY and CDR2 SYGVKD. The CDR3 DNA sequence: TGTGCCAACAGTGGGATACAGGGGGACAATGAGCAGTTCTTC. This translates into CANSGIQGDNEQFF.

The chain carries TRBV7-2 and TRBJ1-1; D is undetermined. The CDR3 consists of 12 residues. Trimming removed 5 bases from V and 6 bases from J, with 10 bases in between. In germline, CDR1 is SGHTA, CDR2 FQGNSA. This CDR3 reads CASSRTYAEAFF. The CDR3 coding sequence is TGTGCCAGCAGCCGCACTTACGCTGAAGCTTTCTTT.

This clonotype was seen many times. The J gene is TRBJ1-5, the V gene TRBV6-2 or TRBV6-3; D is perhaps TRBD1 (6 bases). The ends were cut back, 2 bases at V and 1 base at J, with 15 bases in the middle. This CDR3 has 17 residues. Per germline, CDR1 MNHEY and CDR2 SVGEGT. The CDR3 coding sequence is TGTGCCAGCAGTTACAAGGGCGGACAGAGCAGCAATCAGCCCCAGCATTTT. Its translation: CASSYKGGQSSNQPQHF.

The table lists this clonotype with many counts. The chain carries TRBV5-1 and TRBJ1-1; D is unclear. The CDR3 sequence is 15 residues long. Germline V lookup: CDR1 SGHRS, CDR2 YFSETQ. Trimming removed 2 bases from V and 0 bases from J, with 11 bases in between. DNA of the CDR3: TGCGCCAGCAGCTTTGTAGGGCGGATGAACACTGAAGCTTTCTTT. This encodes CASSFVGRMNTEAFF.

This clonotype came up many times. V and J are TRBV7-6 and TRBJ2-1; possibly TRBD1 or TRBD2 for D (5 bases each). This CDR3 comprises 13 residues. Germline V gives CDR1 SGHVS, CDR2 FNYEAQ. V was pared by 5 bases and J by 6 bases, with 11 bases between. CDR3 loop: CASSLWDGNEQFF. DNA for the CDR3: TGTGCCAGCAGCCTTTGGGACGGCAATGAGCAGTTCTTC.

CDR3 in amino acids: CSARDPQGGFLREKLFF. CDR3 DNA: TGCAGTGCTAGAGATCCCCAGGGAGGGTTCTTGCGGGAAAAACTGTTTTTT. The chain is built from TRBV20-1 and TRBJ1-4; the D gene is possibly TRBD1 (5 bases). There are 17 residues in the CDR3. V dropped 0 bases and J dropped 8 bases, with 22 bases sitting between them. Germline V CDR1 and CDR2: DFQATT, SNEGSKA (reference sequence).

In its sample, this clonotype ranks as medium-sized (0.01 to 0.1%). The chain uses TRBV20-1 and TRBJ2-3; no reliable D call. From germline, CDR1 is DFQATT and CDR2 SNEGSKA (reference sequence). The CDR3 runs 14 residues. V lost 5 bases and J lost 1, with 13 bases in between. DNA for the CDR3: TGCAGTGCTCCACGTCAGCCAGGCACAGATACGCAGTATTTT. As protein: CSAPRQPGTDTQYF.

This clonotype was seen many times. The V gene is TRBV19, the J gene TRBJ2-3; D may be TRBD1 or TRBD2 (5 bases each). In germline, CDR1 is LNHDA, CDR2 SQIVND (reference sequence). There are 14 residues in the CDR3. The V and J ends lost 7 bases and 3 bases respectively, with 14 bases between them. CDR3 in DNA: TGTGCCAGTAACGAGGGACGGGAAACAGATACGCAGTATTTT. Its protein is CASNEGRETDTQYF.

This chain joins TRBV18 and TRBJ2-2; D uncertain. The germline gives CDR1 KGHSH, CDR2 LQKENI. Trimming left V 5 bases short and J 1 base short, with 11 bases between. This CDR3 is 15 amino acids long. The CDR3 sequence: CASSTKLRNTGELFF. As DNA, the CDR3 is TGTGCCAGCTCAACAAAATTACGGAACACCGGGGAGCTGTTTTTT.

Many counts were recorded for this clonotype. The chain links TRBV11-2 to TRBJ1-5; 7 nucleotides agree with TRBD1. V lost 1 base and J lost 4; bases outside the gene matches: 4. The CDR3 has 15 amino acids. The germline V gene has CDR1 SGHAT and CDR2 FQNNGV. As DNA, the CDR3 is TGTGCCAGCAGCTTAGTAGGGGGCGCGAATCAGCCCCAGCATTTT. Encoded protein: CASSLVGGANQPQHF.

This clonotype appeared many times. This chain joins TRBV7-9 and TRBJ2-7, with TRBD2 matching over 7 bases. Germline V gene sequence: CDR1 SEHNR, CDR2 FQNEAQ (reference sequence). The V gene end was trimmed by 4 bases and the J gene end by 6 bases; junction bases not matched to a gene: 6. This CDR3 is built from 13 residues. The chain's CDR3 is CASSSPGGFEQYF. DNA of the CDR3: TGTGCCAGCAGCTCACCGGGGGGATTCGAGCAGTACTTC.

This clonotype was recorded a few times. The chain carries TRBV29-1 and TRBJ1-5; no reliable D call. Trimming took 4 bases from V and 0 from J, leaving 7 bases between them. The CDR3 is 13 residues long. The germline V gene encodes CDR1 SQVTM and CDR2 ANQGSEA. This CDR3 reads CSVVQNSNQPQHF. The CDR3 nucleotides are TGCAGCGTTGTTCAGAATAGCAATCAGCCCCAGCATTTT.

This clonotype was recorded many times. The V gene is TRBV7-2, the J gene TRBJ2-4, with D perhaps matching TRBD1 or TRBD2 (5 bases each). Germline CDR1 reads SGHTA; CDR2 reads FQGNSA. The CDR3 is made up of 14 amino acids. V lost 8 bases to trimming and J lost 6 bases, with 17 bases between them. CDR3 residues: CASARGRSGNIQYF. In DNA form, the CDR3 reads TGTGCCAGCGCGAGGGGCCGGTCCGGAAACATTCAGTACTTC.